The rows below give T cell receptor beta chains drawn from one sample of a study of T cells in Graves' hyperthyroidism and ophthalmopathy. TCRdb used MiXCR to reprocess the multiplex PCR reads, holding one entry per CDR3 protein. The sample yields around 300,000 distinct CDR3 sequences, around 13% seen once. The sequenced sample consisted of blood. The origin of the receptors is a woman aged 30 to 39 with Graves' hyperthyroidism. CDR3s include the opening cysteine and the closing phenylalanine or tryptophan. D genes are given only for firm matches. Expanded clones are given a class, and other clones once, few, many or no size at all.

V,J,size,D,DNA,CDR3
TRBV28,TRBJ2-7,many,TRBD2,TGTGCCAGCAGTTTGTTGGTCAGCGGGAGAGGCGAGCAGTACTTC,CASSLLVSGRGEQYF
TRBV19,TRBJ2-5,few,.,TGTGCCAGTAGTACAAAAATAGGGACAAAGAAAGAGACCCAGTACTTC,CASSTKIGTKKETQYF
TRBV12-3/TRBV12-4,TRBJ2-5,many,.,TGTGCCAGCAAAGGCCGTTCGTGGGCGATTAGCGGTCGATATGTAGCCGAAGAGACCCAGTACTTC,CASKGRSWAISGRYVAEETQYF
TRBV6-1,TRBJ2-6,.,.,TGTGCCAGCAGGCGGGGACAGTATGGCTCTGGGGCCAACGTCCTGACTTTC,CASRRGQYGSGANVLTF
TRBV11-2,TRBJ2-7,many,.,TGTGCCAGCAGCTTAGACTTTCCCGAGCAGTACTTC,CASSLDFPEQYF
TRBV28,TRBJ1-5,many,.,TGTGCCAGCAGTTCAGGGAGCCAGCCCCAGCATTTT,CASSSGSQPQHF
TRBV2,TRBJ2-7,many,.,TGTGCCGTACAAAACAGGGATACCTACGAGCAGTACTTC,CAVQNRDTYEQYF
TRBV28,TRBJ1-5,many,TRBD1,TGTGCCAGCAACTTCCGGGACAGGGTTAATCAGCCCCAGCATTTT,CASNFRDRVNQPQHF
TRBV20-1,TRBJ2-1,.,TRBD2,TGCAGTGCTAGCGGGGGGAACCTAGCGGCTACCTACAATGAGCAGTTCTTC,CSASGGNLAATYNEQFF
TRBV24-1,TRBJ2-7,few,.,TGTGCCACCAGTGAAAAGGGGGAGCAGTACTTC,CATSEKGEQYF
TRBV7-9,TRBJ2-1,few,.,TGTGCCAGCAGCTTAGAACAACATACTAGTGACAATGAGCAGTTCTTC,CASSLEQHTSDNEQFF
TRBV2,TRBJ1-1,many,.,TGTGCCAGCAGTGAAAGGGGTTATGAAGCTTTCTTT,CASSERGYEAFF
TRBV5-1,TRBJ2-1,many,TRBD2,TGCGCCAGTGGGTATAGCGGGAGATACAATGAGCAGTTCTTC,CASGYSGRYNEQFF
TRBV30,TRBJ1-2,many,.,TGTGCCTCGAGAGACAGCAGGATGGTTGGCTACACCTTC,CASRDSRMVGYTF
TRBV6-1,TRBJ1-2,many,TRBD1,TGTGCCAGTATCTCGGGACAGCATCACTATGGCTACACCTTC,CASISGQHHYGYTF
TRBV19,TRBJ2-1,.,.,TGTGCCAGTAGGGGCACTCGGGGTCCGAATGAGCAGTTCTTC,CASRGTRGPNEQFF
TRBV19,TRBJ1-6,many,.,TGTGCCAGTAGTGATCTGGGGTCGGCTTCACCCCTCCACTTT,CASSDLGSASPLHF
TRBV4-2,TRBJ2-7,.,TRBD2,TGTGCCAGCAGCCCCCTGGGAGGGCTAGCGGGTCCAACCTACGAGCAGTACTTC,CASSPLGGLAGPTYEQYF
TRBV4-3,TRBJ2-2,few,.,TGCGCCAGCAGCCAACTTGGCGGGGAGCTGTTTTTT,CASSQLGGELFF
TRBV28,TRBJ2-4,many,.,TGTGCCAGCACCGCACGCAACATTCAGTACTTC,CASTARNIQYF
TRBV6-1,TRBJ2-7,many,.,TGTGCCAGCACTGAACCCCAGGGAGTTTACGAGCAGTACTTC,CASTEPQGVYEQYF
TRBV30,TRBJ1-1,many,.,TGTGCCTGGAGTGTAGGCGACACTGAAGCTTTCTTT,CAWSVGDTEAFF
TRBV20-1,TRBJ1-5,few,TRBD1,TGCAGCGCCCAGGGGGCGCTTGGTCAGCCCCAGCATTTT,CSAQGALGQPQHF
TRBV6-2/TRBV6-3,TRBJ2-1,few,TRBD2,TGTGCCATCCCGACCGGGACTAGCGGGGGGACCCCTATGAATGAGCAGTTCTTC,CAIPTGTSGGTPMNEQFF
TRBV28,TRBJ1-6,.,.,TGTGCCAGCACCCCCGGACGGTCTCCGTATCTCCATTCACCCCTCCACTTT,CASTPGRSPYLHSPLHF
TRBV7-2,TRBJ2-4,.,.,TGTGCCAGCAGCTTAGCCGCCAACAAAAACATTCAGTACTTC,CASSLAANKNIQYF
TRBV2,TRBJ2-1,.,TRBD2,TGTGCCAGCAGTGATCTCATGGGGACTAGCGGGAGTAGGGATGAGCAGTTCTTC,CASSDLMGTSGSRDEQFF
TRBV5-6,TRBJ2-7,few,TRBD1,TGTGCCAGCAGCTTGGAAGGGGGCATCGACGAGCAGTACTTC,CASSLEGGIDEQYF
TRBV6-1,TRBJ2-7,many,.,TGTGCCAGCAGTGAATATGGTTTGGGTGTCGAGCAGTACTTC,CASSEYGLGVEQYF
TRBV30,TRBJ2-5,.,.,TGTGCCTGGAATTTTAACAGGCAAGAGACCCAGTACTTC,CAWNFNRQETQYF
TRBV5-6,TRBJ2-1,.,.,TGTGCCAGCAGCCGGTGGGACTGGACTAATGAGCAGTTCTTC,CASSRWDWTNEQFF
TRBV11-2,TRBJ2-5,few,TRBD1,TGTGCCAGCAGCCAAGTAGCGACAGGGGAGACCCAGTACTTC,CASSQVATGETQYF
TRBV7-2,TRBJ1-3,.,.,TGTGCCAGCAGCTTAGTAGGAACAGAAAGGCGAGGAAACACCATATATTTT,CASSLVGTERRGNTIYF
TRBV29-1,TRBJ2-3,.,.,TGCAGCGTAGGGGGGGATTCGGATACGCAGTATTTT,CSVGGDSDTQYF
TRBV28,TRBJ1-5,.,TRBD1,TGTGCCAGCAGTTTACGGGGACAGCTTGGTCAGCCCCAGCATTTT,CASSLRGQLGQPQHF
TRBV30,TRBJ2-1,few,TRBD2,TGTGCCTGGAGAGATAGCGGGACGAGTTACAATGAGCAGTTCTTC,CAWRDSGTSYNEQFF
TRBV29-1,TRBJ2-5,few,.,TGCAGCGTTGCAGGGGCCCAAGAGACCCAGTACTTC,CSVAGAQETQYF
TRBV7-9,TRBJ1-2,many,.,TGTGCCAGCAGCTCCCCCGGGGGTTTAGGCGGCTACACCTTC,CASSSPGGLGGYTF
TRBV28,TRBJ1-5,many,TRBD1,TGTGCCAGCAGCTGGGGACAGGGGGAAAATCAGCCCCAGCATTTT,CASSWGQGENQPQHF
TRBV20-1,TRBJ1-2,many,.,TGCAGTGCGTACTCAGGAAACTATGGCTACACCTTC,CSAYSGNYGYTF
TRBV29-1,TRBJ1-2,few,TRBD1,TGCAGCGTTGAGGAGGGACAGCTAAACTATGGCTACACCTTC,CSVEEGQLNYGYTF
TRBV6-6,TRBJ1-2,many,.,TGTGCCAGCAGTTACCAGGGGATCGACTATGGCTACACCTTC,CASSYQGIDYGYTF
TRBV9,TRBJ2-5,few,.,TGTGCCAGCAGCCCCCACCGCGGCAGGCAGGAGACCCAGTACTTC,CASSPHRGRQETQYF
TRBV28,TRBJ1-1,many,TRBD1,TGTGCCAGCAGGAGGACAGGCGGCGCTGAAGCTTTCTTT,CASRRTGGAEAFF
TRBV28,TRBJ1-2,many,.,TGTGCCAGCAGTTTATCATGGGGACTCTACGGCTACACCTTC,CASSLSWGLYGYTF
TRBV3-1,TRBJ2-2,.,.,TGTGCCAGCTTAGCGCGGGGCTCCACCGGGGGGCTGTTTTTT,CASLARGSTGGLFF